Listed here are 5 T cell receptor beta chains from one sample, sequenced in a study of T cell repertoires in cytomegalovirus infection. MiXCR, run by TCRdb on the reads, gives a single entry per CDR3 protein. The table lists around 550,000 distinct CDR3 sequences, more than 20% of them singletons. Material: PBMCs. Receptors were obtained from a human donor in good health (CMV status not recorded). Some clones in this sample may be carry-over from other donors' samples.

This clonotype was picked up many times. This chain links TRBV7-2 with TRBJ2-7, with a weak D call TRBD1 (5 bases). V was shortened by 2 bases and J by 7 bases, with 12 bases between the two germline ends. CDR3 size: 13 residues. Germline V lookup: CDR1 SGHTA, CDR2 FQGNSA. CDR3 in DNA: TGTGCCAGCAGCTTATCAGGGCAGAAGGAGCAGTACGTC. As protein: CASSLSGQKEQYV.

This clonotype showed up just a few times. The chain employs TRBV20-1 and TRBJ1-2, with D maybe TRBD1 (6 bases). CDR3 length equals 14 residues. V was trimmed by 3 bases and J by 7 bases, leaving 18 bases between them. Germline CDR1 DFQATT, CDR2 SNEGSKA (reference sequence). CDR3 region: CSASLTGTTRGYTF. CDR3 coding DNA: TGCAGTGCTAGCCTTACCGGGACAACGCGTGGCTACACCTTC.

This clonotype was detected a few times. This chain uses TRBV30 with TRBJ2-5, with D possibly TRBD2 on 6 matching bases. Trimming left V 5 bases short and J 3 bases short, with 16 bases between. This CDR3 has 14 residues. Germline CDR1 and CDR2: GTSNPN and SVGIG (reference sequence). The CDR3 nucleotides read TGTGCCTGGGGTGAAAAGGGACTGGAAGAGACCCAGTACTTC. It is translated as CAWGEKGLEETQYF.

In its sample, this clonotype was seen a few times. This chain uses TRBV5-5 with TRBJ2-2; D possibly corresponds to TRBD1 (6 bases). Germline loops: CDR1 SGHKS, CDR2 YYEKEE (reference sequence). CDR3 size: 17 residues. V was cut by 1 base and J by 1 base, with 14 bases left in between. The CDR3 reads CASSLWLVRGNTGELFF. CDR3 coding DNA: TGTGCCAGCAGCTTGTGGCTAGTCAGGGGGAACACCGGGGAGCTGTTTTTT.

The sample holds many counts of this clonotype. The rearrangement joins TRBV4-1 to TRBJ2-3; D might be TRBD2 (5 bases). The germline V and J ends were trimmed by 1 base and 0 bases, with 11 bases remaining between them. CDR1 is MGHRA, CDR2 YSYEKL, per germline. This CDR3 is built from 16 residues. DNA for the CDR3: TGCGCCAGCAGCCAAGGCGGAGGCGCCAGCACAGATACGCAGTATTTT. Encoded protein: CASSQGGGASTDTQYF.